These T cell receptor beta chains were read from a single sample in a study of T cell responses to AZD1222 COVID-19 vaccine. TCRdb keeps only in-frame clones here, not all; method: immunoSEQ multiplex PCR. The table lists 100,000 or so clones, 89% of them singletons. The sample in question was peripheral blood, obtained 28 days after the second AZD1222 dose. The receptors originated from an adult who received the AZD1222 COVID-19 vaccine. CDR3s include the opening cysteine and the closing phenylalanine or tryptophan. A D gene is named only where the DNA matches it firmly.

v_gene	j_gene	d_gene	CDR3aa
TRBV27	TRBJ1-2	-	CASRGRPNYGYTF
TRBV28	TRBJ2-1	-	CASSLLTPGNEQFF
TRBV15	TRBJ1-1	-	CATSRTQGTTEAFF
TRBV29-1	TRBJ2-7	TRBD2	CSVAGLADSYEQYF
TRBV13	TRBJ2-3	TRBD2	CASSLRLAGVDTQYF
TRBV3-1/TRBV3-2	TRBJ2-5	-	CASSQDLGGGGRGETQYF
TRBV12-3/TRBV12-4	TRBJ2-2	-	CASSLKESGELFF
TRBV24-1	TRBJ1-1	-	CATSERGGGTEAFF
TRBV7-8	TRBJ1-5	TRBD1	CASSSDRDNQPQHF
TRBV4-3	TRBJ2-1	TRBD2	CASSQPSGRGSEQFF
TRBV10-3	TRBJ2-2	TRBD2	CAIRKGLANTGELFF
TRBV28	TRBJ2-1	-	CASSLEINGENRYNEQFF
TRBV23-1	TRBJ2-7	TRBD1	CASCSPGQDYEQYF
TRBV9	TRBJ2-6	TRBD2	CASSVGGRRSGANVLTF
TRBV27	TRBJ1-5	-	CASSPRPPRWNQPQHF
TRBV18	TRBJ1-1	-	CASSGALNTEAFF
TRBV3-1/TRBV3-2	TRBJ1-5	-	CASSQGLGVRGKPQHF
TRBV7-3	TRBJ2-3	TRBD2	CASSLTGREQYF
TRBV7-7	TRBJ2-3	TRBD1	CASSFGTGGTDTQYF
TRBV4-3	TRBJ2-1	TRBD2	CASSQGGGRAPNEQFF
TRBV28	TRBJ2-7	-	CASSLPQTGQYF
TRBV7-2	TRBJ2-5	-	CASRIQWEETQYF
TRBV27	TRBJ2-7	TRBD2	CATSGGGEQYF
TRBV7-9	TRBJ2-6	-	CASSLGPETAGANVLTF
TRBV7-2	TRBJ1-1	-	CASSNSRNTEAFF
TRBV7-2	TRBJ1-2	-	CASSFISQTYGYTF
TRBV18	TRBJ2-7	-	CASSPSSGSSYEQYF
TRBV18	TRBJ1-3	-	CASSPRQENTIYF
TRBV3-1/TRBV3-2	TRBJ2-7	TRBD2	CASSQDYGTSSSYEQYF
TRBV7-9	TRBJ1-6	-	CASSQPGGSPLHF
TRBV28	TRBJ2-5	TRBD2	CASSFRTSGRRGETQYF
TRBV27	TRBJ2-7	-	CASSHDRSYEQYF
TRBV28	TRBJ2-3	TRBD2	CASTRFGSGPTDTQYF
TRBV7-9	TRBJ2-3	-	CASSLEGLADTQYF
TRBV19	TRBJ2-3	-	CATRGSFADTQYF
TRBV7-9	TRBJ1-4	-	CASSLRADNEKLFF
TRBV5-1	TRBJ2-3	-	CASSFAFVDTQYF
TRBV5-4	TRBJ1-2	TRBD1	CASSLGLQGIWGYTF
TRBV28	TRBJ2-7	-	CASNGRGRGDEQYF
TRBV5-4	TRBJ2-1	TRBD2	CASSGGTSAVFNEQFF